One sample yielded the 21 T cell receptor beta chains listed below, sequenced in a study of control samples from healthy donors and cancer patients. Clones were sequenced by immunoSEQ multiplex PCR, and TCRdb holds only the in-frame ones, with some missing. The table has fewer than 95,000 clones, about nine tenths seen once; the top ten hold 20% to 25%. Sequencing used blood. These receptors came from a man aged 25-45 years in good health.

This clone was observed a single time. This chain links TRBV4-2 with TRBJ1-6, with 7 nucleotides matching TRBD1. This CDR3 has 16 amino acids. Per germline, CDR1 LGHNA and CDR2 YNFKEQ. V was clipped by 3 bases and J by 3 bases; unmatched bases: 5. The CDR3 loop is CASSHPGQDYNSPLHF. The CDR3 DNA reads as TGTGCCAGCAGCCATCCCGGACAGGACTATAATTCACCCCTCCACTTT.

The rearrangement links TRBV4-2 to TRBJ1-2; perhaps TRBD1 as D (5 bases). The CDR3 has 15 residues. The germline gives CDR1 LGHNA, CDR2 YNFKEQ. V lost 0 bases and J 0 bases, leaving 8 bases between the germline ends. CDR3: CASSQEPGTNYGYTF. CDR3 DNA sequence: TGTGCCAGCAGCCAAGAGCCAGGGACTAACTATGGCTACACCTTC.

The chain carries TRBV19 and TRBJ2-3; no clear D gene. The germline V gene has CDR1 LNHDA and CDR2 SQIVND (reference sequence). With 3 bases removed from V and 5 bases from J, the gap between germline ends came to 9 bases. The CDR3 totals 13 residues. CDR3 nucleotide sequence: TGTGCCAGTAGTATTTTCTCGGGAGATACGCAGTATTTT. It is translated as CASSIFSGDTQYF.

V is TRBV7-9 and J is TRBJ1-2, with 10 bases fitting TRBD1. The germline gives CDR1 SEHNR, CDR2 FQNEAQ (reference sequence). This CDR3 spans 13 amino acids. V lost 5 bases to trimming and J lost 6 bases; unmatched junction nucleotides: 3. The CDR3 DNA reads TGTGCCAGCAGCAAGGGACAGGGGAATGGCTACACCTTC. It is translated as CASSKGQGNGYTF.

The V and J genes are TRBV6-5 and TRBJ2-3; 11 nucleotides match TRBD2. Germline V gives CDR1 MNHEY, CDR2 SVGAGI. With V trimmed by 6 bases and J by 2 bases, 4 bases remained unmatched. The CDR3 runs 15 residues. For the CDR3, the DNA is TGTGCCAGCAGCCTGACTAGCGGGGACACAGATACGCAGTATTTT. Its translation is CASSLTSGDTDTQYF.

In its sample, this clone was seen a few times. The chain uses TRBV29-1 and TRBJ1-2; TRBD1 might be the D (6 bases). The germline V gene has CDR1 SQVTM and CDR2 ANQGSEA. The ends were cut back, 3 bases at V and 3 bases at J, with 11 bases in the middle. The CDR3 consists of 13 residues. The CDR3 is CSVDGRGDYGYTF. Written as DNA, the CDR3 is TGCAGCGTTGACGGCAGGGGAGACTATGGCTACACCTTC.

V and J are TRBV7-3 and TRBJ2-1; D perhaps matches TRBD1 (7 bases). Germline V gives CDR1 SGHTA, CDR2 FQGTGA. The CDR3 is made up of 16 amino acids. V was clipped by 1 base and J by 7 bases, with 17 bases between them. The CDR3 DNA is TGTGCCAGCAGCTTAATTGGGCCAGGGGGGAGAAATGAGCAGTTCTTC. This translates into CASSLIGPGGRNEQFF.

The chain joins TRBV7-2 to TRBJ1-1; 9 bases line up with TRBD1. Germline trimming cut 1 base from V and 2 bases from J; bases unmatched to any gene: 5. Germline CDR1 reads SGHTA; CDR2 reads FQGNSA. There are 16 residues in the CDR3. The CDR3 nucleotides are TGTGCCAGCAGCTTAGTGGGGACAGGGATAAACACTGAAGCTTTCTTT. This translates into CASSLVGTGINTEAFF.

The chain carries TRBV6-5 and TRBJ1-2, with D tentatively TRBD1 (5 bases). The length of the CDR3 is 15 residues. The germline V and J ends were trimmed by 2 bases and 2 bases, with 12 bases remaining between them. CDR1 is MNHEY and CDR2 is SVGAGI in the germline V gene. CDR3 in DNA: TGTGCCAGCAGTTACCGCGGGACCATCAACTATGGCTACACCTTC. This encodes CASSYRGTINYGYTF.

This clone was found once. The chain is built from TRBV12-5 and TRBJ1-1; 7 bases fit TRBD1. Germline trimming cut 5 bases from V and 0 bases from J; bases unmatched to any gene: 6. CDR3 size: 15 residues. Germline V gene data show CDR1 as LGHNT and CDR2 as FRNRAP. CDR3 in amino acids: CASGPRDSLNTEAFF. CDR3 nucleotides: TGTGCTAGTGGTCCGAGGGACAGCCTGAACACTGAAGCTTTCTTT.

The chain links TRBV7-3 to TRBJ2-6; D gene ambiguous. Trimming removed 0 bases at V and 4 bases at J, with 10 bases between. This CDR3 has 16 amino acids. The germline gives CDR1 SGHTA, CDR2 FQGTGA. The CDR3 here is CASSLTLGLGANVLTF. The CDR3 region has the DNA TGTGCCAGCAGCTTAACGTTAGGATTAGGGGCCAACGTCCTGACTTTC. Looking up the rest from reference TRBV7-3 and TRBJ2-6 gives the full variable domain: GAGVSQTPSNKVTEKGKYVELRCDPISGHTALYWYRQSLGQGPEFLIYFQGTGAADDSGLPNDRFFAVRPEGSVSTLKIQRTERGDSAVYLCASSLTLGLGANVLTFGAGSRLTVL.

This chain connects TRBV18 to TRBJ2-1; TRBD1 agrees at 8 bases. Germline V gene data show CDR1 as KGHSH and CDR2 as LQKENI. There are 17 residues in the CDR3. The V gene end was trimmed by 3 bases and the J gene end by 3 bases; junction bases not matched to a gene: 10. In nucleotides, the CDR3 is TGTGCCAGCTCACCTGTGACAGGGGCCGGTTACTACAATGAGCAGTTCTTC. Its protein is CASSPVTGAGYYNEQFF.

The rearrangement uses TRBV30 and TRBJ1-5, with D unresolved. The germline V gene encodes CDR1 GTSNPN and CDR2 SVGIG (reference sequence). Trimming left V 1 base short and J 6 bases short, with 7 bases between. The CDR3 covers 12 residues. The CDR3: CAWSAGGQPQHF. The CDR3, as DNA: TGTGCCTGGAGTGCAGGTGGTCAGCCCCAGCATTTT.

This clone has only one observation. The J gene is TRBJ2-4, the V gene TRBV6-1; TRBD2 matches 8 bases. Germline loops: CDR1 MNHNS, CDR2 SASEGT. After removal of 0 bases from V and 1 base from J, the junction contained 8 bases not matched to a gene. The CDR3 is made up of 18 amino acids. This CDR3 reads CASSEARRGLGAKNIQYF. CDR3 in DNA: TGTGCCAGCAGTGAAGCGCGTAGGGGACTAGGGGCCAAAAACATTCAGTACTTC.

The CDR3 protein is CASSTTPGQGSETQYF. CDR3 DNA: TGTGCCAGCAGCACTACCCCGGGACAGGGGTCGGAGACCCAGTACTTC. The V gene is TRBV7-9, the J gene TRBJ2-5, with TRBD1 matching 10 bases. The trim removed 5 bases at V and 5 bases at J, leaving 11 bases unmatched. Germline CDR1 and CDR2: SEHNR and FQNEAQ (reference sequence). The CDR3 length is 16 residues. Drawing the rest from reference TRBV7-9 and TRBJ2-5, the complete variable domain is DTGVSQNPRHKITKRGQNVTFRCDPISEHNRLYWYRQTLGQGPEFLTYFQNEAQLEKSRLLSDRFSAERPKGSFSTLEIQRTEQGDSAMYLCASSTTPGQGSETQYFGPGTRLLVL.

The chain joins TRBV27 to TRBJ2-3; D unresolved. Germline V CDR1 and CDR2: MNHEY, SMNVEV (reference sequence). This CDR3 is 15 amino acids long. V lost 6 bases and J 1 base, leaving 14 bases between the germline ends. The CDR3 region is CASRGGGSRTDTQYF. The CDR3 DNA reads TGTGCCAGCAGGGGCGGTGGTAGCCGCACAGATACGCAGTATTTT.

V gene TRBV5-6 combines with J gene TRBJ1-4, with D uncertain. CDR1 and CDR2 (germline): SGHDT, YYEEEE. V lost 4 bases and J 8 bases, leaving 12 bases between the germline ends. The CDR3 is 13 residues long. The CDR3: CASSPSIGEKLFF. CDR3 nucleotides: TGTGCCAGCAGCCCTTCGATCGGAGAAAAACTGTTTTTT.

The table lists this clone with a few counts. The rearrangement joins TRBV10-3 to TRBJ1-1, with TRBD1 identical over 9 bases. The germline V gene has CDR1 ENHRY and CDR2 SYGVKD. This CDR3 spans 14 amino acids. Trimming removed 4 bases from V and 4 bases from J; junction bases left unmatched: 4. CDR3: CAISAGQGFTEAFF. CDR3 nucleotides: TGTGCCATCAGTGCTGGACAGGGGTTCACTGAAGCTTTCTTT.

This clone was observed once. Different DNA sequences within this sample yield the same CDR3. This chain uses TRBV24-1 with TRBJ1-2; 7 bases match TRBD1. Germline lookup yields CDR1 KGHDR and CDR2 SFDVKD. Losses at the gene ends were 2 bases for V and 4 bases for J; bases not matched to a gene: 6. The CDR3 consists of 15 residues. For the CDR3, the DNA is TGTGCCACCAGTGATTCTACTCCAGGGGGCTATGGCTACACCTTC. Its protein product is CATSDSTPGGYGYTF.

This clone was observed a single time. This sequence joins TRBV7-3 and TRBJ1-2, with D tentatively TRBD1 (5 bases). Germline CDR1 reads SGHTA; CDR2 reads FQGTGA. With 3 bases removed from V and 6 bases from J, the gap between germline ends came to 14 bases. The CDR3 loop spans 14 amino acids. The CDR3 sequence: CASSLSGAADGYTF. The CDR3 region has the DNA TGTGCCAGCAGCTTGTCCGGGGCAGCGGATGGCTACACCTTC.

The rearrangement uses TRBV30 and TRBJ2-1, with unresolved D. The CDR3 length is 12 residues. Trimming removed 2 bases at V and 4 bases at J, with 6 bases between. The germline V gene encodes CDR1 GTSNPN and CDR2 SVGIG (reference sequence). CDR3 in DNA: TGTGCCTGGAGTCCCGGGTACAATGAGCAGTTCTTC. Its protein product is CAWSPGYNEQFF.